This T cell receptor (beta chain) is from a study of patients and donors after allogeneic stem cell transplantation. One entry per CDR3 protein results from TCRdb running MiXCR on the RT-PCR reads. The sample records approximately 170,000 distinct CDR3 sequences, over 25% being singletons. The CDR3 is 14 amino acids. CDR1 SGHRS and CDR2 YFSETQ come from the germline V gene. V was shortened by 3 bases and J by 6 bases, with 15 bases between the two germline ends. The V gene is TRBV5-1, the J gene TRBJ1-1, with D tentatively TRBD1 (5 bases). This receptor was identified in a human donor who was either an allogeneic HSCT recipient or a stem cell or donor lymphocyte infusion donor (not recorded which). It is not recorded whose cells these are; they may come from a transplant donor. The sample was blood, either unsorted or a sorted T cell fraction (not recorded which). This CDR3 reads CASSSFRGTSEAFF. The CDR3 DNA reads TGCGCCAGCAGCTCATTCCGAGGGACTTCTGAAGCTTTCTTT.